This T cell receptor (beta chain) comes out of a study of T cell clusters in autoimmune cytopenias. CDR3 length: 14 residues. TRB was amplified from around 250 ng of peripheral blood genomic DNA per sample. Multiplex touch-down PCR amplified TRB using TRB-A and TRB-B pools in one tube. TCRdb derives one entry per CDR3 protein from the multiplex PCR reads, leaving out DNA. The table lists under 7,000 distinct CDR3 sequences. The same specimen was also included in a second study, on T cell repertoires in aging, cancer and after chemotherapy.

The sequence came from a human donor in good health. The gene calls are TRBV12-3 or TRBV12-4 and TRBJ2-2. The sample comprised peripheral blood. Here the CDR3 reads CASSQTENTGELFF.